This TCR beta chain came from a study of blood T cell repertoires in COVID-19. The method was immunoSEQ multiplex PCR; TCRdb's version includes in-frame clones alone and lacks a portion of them. The sample comprises fewer than 250,000 clones, more than 85% of which are singletons, and less than 0.75% rests with the top ten. There are 13 residues in the CDR3. V was clipped by 1 base and J by 4 bases, with 6 bases between them. The clonotype comes from a man aged 35-49 years with acute or convalescent COVID-19. The rearrangement uses TRBV12-3 or TRBV12-4 and TRBJ2-3; D not certain. Sequencing used peripheral blood. CDR3 in amino acids: CASSLGEADTQYF. The CDR3 DNA reads TGTGCCAGCAGTTTAGGCGAGGCAGATACGCAGTATTTT.